Listed here are 3 T cell receptor beta chains from one sample, sequenced in a study of vaccination effects on CD4 cells after COVID-19. Peptide-pool stimulation followed by sequencing identified expanded antigen-specific CD4+ clonotypes in the ViraFEST assay. Culturing for more than eight days preceded CD4+ T cell isolation. PCR showed that the person got SARS-CoV-2 infection at some point between March and December 2020. This table comes from immunoSEQ multiplex PCR, and its TCRdb copy is limited to in-frame clones, with some not included. Of around 24,000 clones in the sample, 76% were seen once. Antigen specificity for these receptors is unknown. Sequencing used CD4+ T cells from PBMCs cultured with SARS-CoV-2 spike peptides, obtained before COVID-19 vaccination. These receptors were taken from a human donor who had a prior SARS-CoV-2 infection.

V usage is TRBV25-1 and J usage is TRBJ1-2, with 8 bases fitting TRBD1. CDR1 MGHDK and CDR2 SYGVNS come from the germline V gene. J gave up 14 bases and V 6 bases, and 11 bases lay outside the gene matches. This CDR3 has 12 amino acids. The CDR3 nucleotides read TGTGCCAGCAGCCAAGGACAGGGCCCATGGACCTTC. It yields the protein CASSQGQGPWTF.

This rearrangement joins TRBV14 to TRBJ2-2; D is perhaps TRBD1 or TRBD2 (5 bases each). The CDR3 totals 17 residues. Germline CDR1 is SGHDN and CDR2 is FVKESK. Trimming pared 0 bases from V and 3 bases from J, leaving 14 bases between. In nucleotides, the CDR3 is TGTGCCAGCAGCCAAGATGGCCTGAAGGGACACACCGGGGAGCTGTTTTTT. Translated, it gives CASSQDGLKGHTGELFF. Using reference TRBV14 and TRBJ2-2 for the parts outside the CDR3, the full variable domain is EAGVTQFPSHSVIEKGQTVTLRCDPISGHDNLYWYRRVMGKEIKFLLHFVKESKQDESGMPNNRFLAERTGGTYSTLKVQPAELEDSGVYFCASSQDGLKGHTGELFFGEGSRLTVL.

CDR3 region: CASSQDPEGLAGKNIQYF. In DNA, the CDR3 is TGCGCCAGCAGCCAAGATCCCGAGGGACTAGCGGGGAAAAACATTCAGTACTTC. The V and J genes are TRBV4-1 and TRBJ2-4; 13 bases align to TRBD2. With 0 bases clipped from V and 4 bases from J, the junction kept 6 bases outside the gene matches. CDR3 length: 18 amino acids. CDR1 is MGHRA, CDR2 YSYEKL, per germline.